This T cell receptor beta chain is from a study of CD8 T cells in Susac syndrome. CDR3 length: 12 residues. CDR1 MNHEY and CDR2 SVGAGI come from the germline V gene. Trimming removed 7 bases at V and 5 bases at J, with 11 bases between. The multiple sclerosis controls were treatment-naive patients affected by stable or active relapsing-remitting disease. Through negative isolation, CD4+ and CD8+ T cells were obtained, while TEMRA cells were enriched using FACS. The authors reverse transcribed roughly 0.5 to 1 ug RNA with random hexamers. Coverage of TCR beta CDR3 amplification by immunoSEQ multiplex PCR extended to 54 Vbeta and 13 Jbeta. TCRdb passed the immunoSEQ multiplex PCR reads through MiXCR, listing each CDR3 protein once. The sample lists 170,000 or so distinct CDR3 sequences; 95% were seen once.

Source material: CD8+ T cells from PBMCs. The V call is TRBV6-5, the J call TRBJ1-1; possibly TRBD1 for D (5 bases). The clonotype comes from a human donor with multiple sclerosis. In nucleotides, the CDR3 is TGTGCCAGCATGACAGAACCAACTGAAGCTTTCTTT. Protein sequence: CASMTEPTEAFF.